What follows is one T cell receptor (beta chain) and its context. Its antigen is still unknown. Terminally differentiated effector memory CD45RA+ cells were excluded by CCR7 positive selection of CD45RO-negative cells. Study donors comprised healthy, HIV-negative adults devoid of recent acute infection or vaccination. Profiling relied on immunoSEQ multiplex PCR, and the TCRdb table lists in-frame clones only, not all of them. The repertoire includes fewer than 700,000 clones, approximately 95% of them detected once, and approximately 0.11% sits in the top ten. The data stem from a study of shared clonotypes between healthy human individuals. As for the study in general: For every donor, three CD4 naive, three CD4 memory, two CD8 naive and one CD8 memory plates were used.

Study findings and constraints: What rarefaction showed was incomplete sorted-subset sequencing despite large depth. Naive CD4 clonotypes overlapped across several donors at roughly 5.1%.

The sequence came from a woman in her 30s in good health. Sequencing used naive CD8+ T cells sorted from blood.

This chain's CDR3 is CASRSWNTEAFF. The CDR3 DNA is TGTGCCAGCAGATCATGGAACACTGAAGCTTTCTTT. The chain carries TRBV6-6 and TRBJ1-1; D is uncertain. Germline V gene lookup returns CDR1 MNHNY and CDR2 SVGAGI (reference sequence). Trimming pared 6 bases from V and 1 base from J, leaving 6 bases between. The CDR3 runs to 12 residues.